The clone carrying this T cell receptor beta chain was detected ten times or more. Its antigen is currently unknown. These data originate in a study of T cell repertoires in cytomegalovirus infection. Study findings and constraints: The study found HLA-C-restricted CMV-specific TCR beta clonotypes dominating the ex vivo response.

Each CDR3 protein gets one entry after TCRdb re-called the reads with MiXCR. The sample has approximately 1,000,000 distinct CDR3 sequences; about a third are singletons. V lost 3 bases and J lost 2, with 20 bases in between. This CDR3 has 18 amino acids. Here the sequenced sample was cultured CD8+ T cells from PBMCs, taken from culture after CMV antigen stimulation. The source of this sequence is a human donor in good health (CMV status not recorded). Some clones in this sample may be carry-over from other donors' samples. V gene TRBV12-3 or TRBV12-4 combines with J gene TRBJ2-4; D unresolved. CDR3: CASSFLAPPLETKNIQYF. In DNA form, the CDR3 reads TGTGCCAGCAGTTTTTTGGCACCCCCGTTGGAGACCAAAAACATTCAGTACTTC.